This T cell receptor beta chain is from a study of monozygotic twins with inflammatory bowel disease. Study-wide findings and caveats: TCRbeta diversity (inverse Simpson) was lower in IBD patients than in healthy co-twins. Fewer shared clonotypes with others were found in IBD patients than in healthy twins, especially with disease activity.

Per individual sample, eight separate reactions were used to make cDNA. TCRdb reanalyzed the 5' RACE reads, giving one entry per CDR3 protein sequence and no DNA. The sample totals about 380,000 distinct CDR3 sequences. Germline loops: CDR1 MNHEY, CDR2 SVGEGT. The CDR3 contains 14 residues. Concerning this clonotype itself: Its antigen is currently unknown.

This receptor was identified in a human donor with ulcerative colitis or Crohn's disease, or a healthy co-twin of an affected twin (not recorded which). Sequencing was performed on blood. The genes are TRBV6-2 or TRBV6-3 and TRBJ1-5. CDR3 sequence: CASSYPSGPEPQHF.